The clone carrying this TCR beta chain was counted many times. The antigen remains unidentified. This CDR3 is built from 15 residues. Germline V CDR1 and CDR2: KGHSH, LQKENI. Trimming removed 8 bases at V and 1 base at J, with 17 bases between. This sample stems from a study of OX40 agonist ivuxolimab in advanced cancers. Background on the study: Enrollees could have had prior anti-PD-1, anti-PD-L1 or anti-CTLA-4 therapy, which about 40% had received.

Notes on the study in general: On average, a greater number of expanded clones characterised CD8+ T cells relative to CD4+.

This table comes from immunoSEQ multiplex PCR, and its TCRdb copy is limited to in-frame clones, with some not included. The sample carries about 67,000 clones, around 84% recorded once. The receptor was isolated from an adult with an advanced solid tumor such as melanoma, head and neck, liver or kidney cancer. The source was CD4+ or CD8+ T cells sorted from blood, collected in a trial of the OX40 agonist ivuxolimab. V usage is TRBV18 and J usage is TRBJ1-2, with D unclear. The CDR3 loop is CASTESQIDNYGYTF. CDR3 DNA: TGTGCCAGCACAGAATCCCAAATTGATAACTATGGCTACACCTTC.